This TCR beta chain derives from a study of T cells in Graves' hyperthyroidism and ophthalmopathy. Study context: The initial diagnosis was the point when peripheral blood was collected, ahead of any treatment. General study points: Most thyroid clonotypes expanded above 0.001 appeared in blood too.

Regions amplified from RNA transcripts were the TCR beta CDR3 regions. During a first-round RT-PCR of the TCR CDR3, the HTBI primer set was used. One entry per CDR3 protein results from TCRdb running MiXCR on the multiplex PCR reads. The repertoire holds hundreds of thousands of distinct CDR3 sequences, with roughly 40% as singletons. A patient was excluded if there was uncontrolled infection, other autoimmune disease, pregnancy or lactation. Clinical symptoms, serum thyroxine and TRAb, thyroid ultrasound and orbital computed tomography together formed the diagnostic basis. The sample holds many counts of this clonotype. Its antigen is unknown. V gave up 5 bases and J gave up 2 bases, with 3 bases separating them. The CDR3 has 11 residues. Germline values: CDR1 SQVTM, CDR2 ANQGSEA.

The receptor comes from a man in his late teens or twenties with Graves' hyperthyroidism. V and J are TRBV29-1 and TRBJ2-2; D is unclear. The sequenced sample consisted of blood. The chain's CDR3 is CSVLNTGELFF. In DNA form, the CDR3 reads TGCAGCGTTCTCAACACCGGGGAGCTGTTTTTT.